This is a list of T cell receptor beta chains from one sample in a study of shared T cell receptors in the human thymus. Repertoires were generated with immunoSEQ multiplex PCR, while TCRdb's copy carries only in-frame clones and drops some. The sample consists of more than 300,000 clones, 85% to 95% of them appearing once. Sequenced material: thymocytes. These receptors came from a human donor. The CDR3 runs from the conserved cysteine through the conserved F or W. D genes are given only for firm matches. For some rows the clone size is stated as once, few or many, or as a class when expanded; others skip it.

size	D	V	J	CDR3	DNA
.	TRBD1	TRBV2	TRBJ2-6	CASREAGQGPSGANVLTF	TGTGCCAGCAGGGAGGCGGGACAGGGGCCCTCTGGGGCCAACGTCCTGACTTTC
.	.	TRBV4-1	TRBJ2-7	CASSQDQAWPTTYEQYF	TGCGCCAGCAGCCAAGATCAGGCGTGGCCAACGACCTACGAGCAGTACTTC
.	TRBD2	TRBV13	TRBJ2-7	CASSLVPAGGPYEQYF	TGTGCCAGCAGCTTAGTTCCTGCGGGAGGGCCCTACGAGCAGTACTTC
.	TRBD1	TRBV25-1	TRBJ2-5	CASSLKPHLRDREETQYF	TGTGCCAGCAGTCTCAAACCTCACCTCCGGGACAGAGAAGAGACCCAGTACTTC
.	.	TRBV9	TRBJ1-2	CASQNGQGLSRYGYTF	TGTGCCAGTCAGAACGGGCAGGGTTTGAGTCGCTATGGCTACACCTTC
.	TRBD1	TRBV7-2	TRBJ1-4	CASSLETDRAINEKLFF	TGTGCCAGCAGCTTAGAGACTGACAGGGCCATTAATGAAAAACTGTTTTTT
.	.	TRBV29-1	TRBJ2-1	CSVGRNEQFF	TGCAGCGTTGGGCGCAATGAGCAGTTCTTC
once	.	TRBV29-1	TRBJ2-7	CSAGRDSSYEQYF	TGCAGCGCTGGGCGGGACAGCTCCTACGAGCAGTACTTC
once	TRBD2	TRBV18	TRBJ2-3	CASSFTAGTTDTQYF	TGTGCCAGCTCATTCACAGCGGGGACCACAGATACGCAGTATTTT
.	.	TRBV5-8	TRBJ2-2	CASSLGWGPGELFF	TGTGCCAGCAGCTTGGGATGGGGCCCCGGGGAGCTGTTTTTT
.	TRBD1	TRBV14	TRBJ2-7	CASSKRDRLMYEQYF	TGTGCCAGCAGCAAAAGGGACAGGCTAATGTACGAGCAGTACTTC
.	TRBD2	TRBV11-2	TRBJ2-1	CASSSQLAGVGNEQFF	TGTGCCAGCAGCTCCCAACTAGCGGGAGTGGGGAATGAGCAGTTCTTC
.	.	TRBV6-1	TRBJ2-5	CASSEGRGETQYF	TGTGCCAGCAGTGAGGGCAGGGGAGAGACCCAGTACTTC
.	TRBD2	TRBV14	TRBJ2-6	CASSQVAGEPSASGANVLTF	TGTGCCAGCAGCCAAGTAGCGGGGGAGCCCTCAGCCTCTGGGGCCAACGTCCTGACTTTC
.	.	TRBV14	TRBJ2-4	CASSRRGPGANIQYF	TGTGCCAGCAGCCGTCGAGGACCGGGGGCTAACATTCAGTACTTC
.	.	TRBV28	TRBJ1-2	CASSFPQTGHFAYLNYGYTF	TGTGCCAGCAGTTTCCCCCAAACGGGACACTTCGCTTACCTTAACTATGGCTACACCTTC
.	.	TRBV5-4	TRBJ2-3	CASSHDLRSWDTQYF	TGTGCCAGCAGCCACGACTTACGAAGCTGGGATACGCAGTATTTT